These 13 T cell receptor beta chains were sequenced from one sample in a study of human T cells and chemical hapten exposure. The time point denotes: pre-sensitization, week 0. Sample treatment: therapeutic diphenylcyclopropenone sensitization with weekly scalp DPC. In TCRdb, the RACE reads were re-called with MiXCR into one record per CDR3 protein. The repertoire holds roughly 380,000 distinct CDR3 sequences, 4.5% to 6% seen once, with 2.5% to 3% in the top ten. The starting material was whole blood, obtained in connection with sensitization to the hapten diphenylcyclopropenone (DPC). These receptors came from a woman aged 50 to 60 with alopecia areata. Some clones in this sample may be carry-over from other donors' samples.

The J gene is TRBJ2-1, the V gene TRBV20-1; a weak D match, TRBD2 (5 bases). V lost 3 bases to trimming and J lost 0 bases, with 15 bases between them. The CDR3 loop spans 16 amino acids. In germline, CDR1 is DFQATT, CDR2 SNEGSKA (reference sequence). The CDR3 reads CSARTEGHSSYNEQFF. The CDR3 nucleotides are TGCAGTGCTAGGACTGAGGGTCACAGCTCCTACAATGAGCAGTTCTTC.

In this sample, this clonotype turned up a few times. J is TRBJ2-1 and V is TRBV5-1; D remains unclear. From germline, CDR1 is SGHRS and CDR2 YFSETQ. Trimming left V 4 bases short and J 5 bases short, with 13 bases between. The CDR3 extends over 14 amino acids. This chain's CDR3 is CASSRPYQDNEQFF. As DNA, the CDR3 is TGCGCCAGCAGCCGGCCTTACCAAGACAATGAGCAGTTCTTC.

The chain recombines TRBV6-5 with TRBJ1-5; 8 bases map to TRBD1. Losses at the gene ends were 9 bases for V and 8 bases for J; bases not matched to a gene: 15. Germline V gives CDR1 MNHEY, CDR2 SVGAGI. CDR3 size: 15 residues. Here the CDR3 DNA reads TGTGCCAGAAGTGGCAGGGGGCAGGGATGGGAGCCCCAGCATTTT. Translating gives CARSGRGQGWEPQHF.

This clonotype was counted at least ten times. The V call is TRBV7-8, the J call TRBJ2-2; D not resolved. The CDR3 extends over 14 amino acids. V lost 2 bases to trimming and J lost 3 bases, with 7 bases between them. Germline CDR1 reads SGHVS; CDR2 reads FQNEAQ. CDR3 residues: CASSLRVHTGELFF. CDR3 coding DNA: TGTGCCAGCAGCTTAAGGGTGCACACCGGGGAGCTGTTTTTT.

This clonotype has ten or more counts. The chain links TRBV29-1 to TRBJ2-2, with D possibly matching TRBD2 (5 bases). CDR1 is SQVTM and CDR2 is ANQGSEA in the germline V gene. The CDR3 is 13 residues long. Trimming left V 3 bases short and J 5 bases short, with 10 bases between. The CDR3 is CSVDIRGTGELFF. The CDR3, as DNA: TGCAGCGTTGACATACGAGGGACCGGGGAGCTGTTTTTT.

The chain couples TRBV3-1 to TRBJ2-3; D perhaps matches TRBD2 (6 bases). The CDR3 loop spans 14 amino acids. The V and J ends lost 5 bases and 5 bases respectively, with 14 bases between them. The germline V gene encodes CDR1 LGHDT and CDR2 YNNKEL (reference sequence). The CDR3: CASSNGGGGDTQYF. CDR3 nucleotide sequence: TGTGCCAGCAGCAACGGGGGAGGAGGAGATACGCAGTATTTT.

This clonotype occurred many times. The V gene is TRBV7-9, the J gene TRBJ2-5; TRBD1 is a possible D gene (6 bases). The CDR3 runs to 16 residues. Trimming cost V 1 base and J 4 bases, with 16 bases left between them. CDR1 is SEHNR, CDR2 FQNEAQ, per germline (reference sequence). The CDR3 nucleotides read TGTGCCAGCAGCTTAGGAAAGCAGGGGTATGGAGAGACCCAGTACTTC. This translates into CASSLGKQGYGETQYF.

J is TRBJ1-2 and V is TRBV2, with TRBD1 identical over 11 bases. Per germline, CDR1 SNHLY and CDR2 FYNNEI. CDR3 size: 16 residues. V was pared by 0 bases and J by 7 bases, with 7 bases of the junction left unmatched. DNA for the CDR3: TGTGCCAGCAGTGAAGCGCTTCGGGGACAGGGGGTTGGCTACACCTTC. This codes for CASSEALRGQGVGYTF.

Only a few counts were recorded for this clonotype. The chain links TRBV7-9 to TRBJ2-6; 10 bases match TRBD1. The CDR3 runs 19 residues. Germline-derived CDR1 and CDR2 are SEHNR and FQNEAQ (reference sequence). V dropped 5 bases and J dropped 1; count of bases not matched to a gene: 11. The CDR3 sequence is CASSPRDRGPLSGANVLTF. The CDR3 region has the DNA TGTGCCAGCAGCCCCCGGGACAGGGGACCACTTTCTGGGGCCAACGTCCTGACTTTC. Supplemented by reference TRBV7-9 and TRBJ2-6, the full variable domain reads DTGVSQNPRHKITKRGQNVTFRCDPISEHNRLYWYRQTLGQGPEFLTYFQNEAQLEKSRLLSDRFSAERPKGSFSTLEIQRTEQGDSAMYLCASSPRDRGPLSGANVLTFGAGSRLTVL.

This clonotype was detected many times. This chain connects TRBV28 to TRBJ2-7; D assignment may be TRBD1 or TRBD2 (6 bases each). V gave up 8 bases and J gave up 3 bases, with 20 bases separating them. This CDR3 is built from 15 residues. Germline CDR1 MDHEN, CDR2 SYDVKM. For the CDR3, the DNA is TGTGCCAGCTGGGGGGCACGACGATCCAACTACGAGCAGTACTTC. The encoded protein is CASWGARRSNYEQYF.

This clonotype occurred a few times. The gene calls are TRBV7-9 and TRBJ2-6, with TRBD1 identical over 9 bases. CDR1 and CDR2 from the germline V gene are SEHNR and FQNEAQ (reference sequence). J lost 4 bases, V lost 4 bases, and 5 bases had no gene match. The CDR3 has 16 residues. The CDR3 region is CASSSGTGSGANVLTF. In nucleotides, the CDR3 is TGTGCCAGCAGCTCGGGGACAGGGAGCGGGGCCAACGTCCTGACTTTC.

The chain joins TRBV28 to TRBJ2-7; perhaps TRBD2 as D (6 bases). The CDR3 has 15 amino acids. Trimming left V 5 bases short and J 2 bases short, with 16 bases between. Germline V lookup: CDR1 MDHEN, CDR2 SYDVKM. The CDR3 DNA sequence: TGTGCCAGCAGTGAGATGGGCGCTAGCGCCTACGAGCAGTACTTC. Protein product: CASSEMGASAYEQYF.

In DNA form, the CDR3 reads TGTGCCAGCAGCCTGCGGGCCACCACCGGGGAGCTGTTTTTT. Amino acids: CASSLRATTGELFF. This chain links TRBV7-9 with TRBJ2-2, with a weak D call TRBD2 (5 bases). V was trimmed by 5 bases and J by 4 bases, leaving 11 bases between them. The CDR3 is 14 amino acids. The germline V gene has CDR1 SEHNR and CDR2 FQNEAQ (reference sequence).